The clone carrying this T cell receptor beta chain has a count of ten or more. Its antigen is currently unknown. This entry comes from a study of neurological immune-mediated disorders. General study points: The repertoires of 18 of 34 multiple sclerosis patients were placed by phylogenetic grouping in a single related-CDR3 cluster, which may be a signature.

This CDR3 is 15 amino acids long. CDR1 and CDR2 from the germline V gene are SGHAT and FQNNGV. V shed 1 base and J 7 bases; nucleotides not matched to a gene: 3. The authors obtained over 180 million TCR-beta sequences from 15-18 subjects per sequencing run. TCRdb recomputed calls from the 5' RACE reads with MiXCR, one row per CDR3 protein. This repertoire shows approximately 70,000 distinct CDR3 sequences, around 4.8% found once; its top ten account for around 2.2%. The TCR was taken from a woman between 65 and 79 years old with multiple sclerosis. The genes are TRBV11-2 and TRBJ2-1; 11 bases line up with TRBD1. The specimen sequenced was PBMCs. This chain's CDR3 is CASSLGTGGRNEQFF. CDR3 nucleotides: TGTGCCAGCAGCTTAGGGACAGGGGGCAGAAATGAGCAGTTCTTC.